The rows below give T cell receptor beta chains drawn from one sample of a study of radiation and T cells in renal cell carcinoma. Data came from immunoSEQ multiplex PCR; TCRdb stores just in-frame clones and leaves some out. The sample lists tens of thousands of clones, roughly three quarters occurring once. Sequences were derived from blood, sampled from a patient whose treatment included radiotherapy and nephrectomy. The receptor set was obtained from a man aged 55 to 70 with renal cell carcinoma. Each CDR3 is given with its conserved first and last residue. D genes are given only for firm matches. Clone size is stated in some rows and not others, as once, few, many or a class when expanded.

size: .
D: .
V: TRBV4-1
J: TRBJ1-1
CDR3: CASSQGYNEAFF
DNA: TGCGCCAGCAGCCAAGGATATAATGAAGCTTTCTTT

size: .
D: TRBD2
V: TRBV18
J: TRBJ2-6
CDR3: CASSPTSGHSGANVLTF
DNA: TGTGCCAGCTCCCCGACTAGCGGGCACTCTGGGGCCAACGTCCTGACTTTC

size: .
D: TRBD2
V: TRBV19
J: TRBJ2-2
CDR3: CASSALSSGSATGELFF
DNA: TGTGCCAGTAGTGCCCTTTCTAGCGGGAGTGCCACCGGGGAGCTGTTTTTT

size: .
D: .
V: TRBV5-1
J: TRBJ1-6
CDR3: CASSLGPSFGGPSPLHF
DNA: TGCGCCAGCAGCTTGGGGCCCTCTTTCGGCGGTCCTTCACCCCTCCACTTT

size: .
D: .
V: TRBV15
J: TRBJ2-7
CDR3: CATSRDPTGLQEQYF
DNA: TGTGCCACCAGCAGAGATCCAACAGGGTTGCAAGAGCAGTACTTC

size: .
D: TRBD1
V: TRBV6-1
J: TRBJ1-5
CDR3: CASSDFAGTVHF
DNA: TGTGCCAGCAGTGATTTTGCGGGGACAGTGCATTTT

size: .
D: .
V: TRBV7-9
J: TRBJ2-7
CDR3: CASSLGPDYEQYF
DNA: TGTGCCAGCAGCCTGGGACCCGACTACGAGCAGTACTTC

size: few
D: .
V: TRBV7-6
J: TRBJ1-4
CDR3: CASSPTRGASEKLFF
DNA: TGTGCCAGCAGCCCTACACGGGGGGCGAGTGAAAAACTGTTTTTT

size: .
D: .
V: TRBV29-1
J: TRBJ2-5
CDR3: CSVDLRQAQETQYF
DNA: TGCAGCGTTGACCTAAGGCAGGCCCAAGAGACCCAGTACTTC

size: .
D: TRBD1
V: TRBV6-5
J: TRBJ2-7
CDR3: CASRETGGVLSEQYF
DNA: TGTGCCAGCAGGGAAACAGGGGGCGTTTTGTCCGAGCAGTACTTC